Presented here are 18 T cell receptor beta chains from one specimen sequenced in a study of tumour-infiltrating T cells in Burkitt lymphoma. Here immunoSEQ multiplex PCR was the method, and the copy in TCRdb shows in-frame clones only, minus some. Of roughly 2,000 clones in the sample, about 16% were seen once. The sample taken for sequencing was tumor tissue from a relapse. The source is a human donor with relapsed Burkitt lymphoma.

This clone was picked up a small number of times. The chain uses TRBV7-6 and TRBJ2-7, with D possibly being TRBD1 or TRBD2 (5 bases each). The CDR3 runs to 14 residues. CDR1 is SGHVS, CDR2 FNYEAQ, per germline. The V end was cut by 0 bases, the J end by 5 bases, with 11 bases between. The CDR3, as DNA: TGTGCCAGCAGCTTAGCAGAGGGGACCCACGAGCAGTACTTC. Encoded protein: CASSLAEGTHEQYF.

The chain links TRBV7-2 to TRBJ2-1; 7 bases line up with TRBD2. The CDR3 has 14 amino acids. J lost 2 bases, V lost 4 bases, and 2 bases had no gene match. CDR1 is SGHTA, CDR2 FQGNSA, per germline. CDR3 in DNA: TGTGCCAGCAGCTCCCGGGGGGCCTACAATGAGCAGTTCTTC. Encoded protein: CASSSRGAYNEQFF.

As regards this clone: Without the conserved terminal phenylalanine or tryptophan, this CDR3 likely stems from a read error. This sequence joins TRBV30 and TRBJ2-7, with D possibly TRBD1 on 6 matching bases. With 3 bases removed from V and 1 base from J, the gap between germline ends came to 16 bases. The germline V gene encodes CDR1 GTSNPN and CDR2 SVGIG (reference sequence). The CDR3 sequence is 15 residues long. The CDR3 nucleotides read TGTGCCTGGAGACAACAGGGTAGGACTTCCTACGAGCAGTACCTC. This encodes CAWRQQGRTSYEQYL.

The J gene is TRBJ1-1, the V gene TRBV29-1; D uncertain. Trimming left V 8 bases short and J 1 base short, with 14 bases between. CDR1 and CDR2 (germline): SQVTM, ANQGSEA. There are 13 residues in the CDR3. The CDR3 coding sequence is TGCAGCACCAACGGGTGGGAGAACACTGAAGCTTTCTTT. It encodes CSTNGWENTEAFF.

This clone has only a few counts. The rearrangement uses TRBV9 and TRBJ1-2; TRBD1 is a possible D gene (5 bases). The CDR3 totals 15 residues. CDR1 is SGDLS, CDR2 YYNGEE, per germline. V lost 2 bases, J lost 0 bases, and 11 bases lay in between. The CDR3 sequence is CASSVGGSTNYGYTF. CDR3 in DNA: TGTGCCAGCAGCGTTGGGGGATCAACTAACTATGGCTACACCTTC.

This clone was counted a few times. The V and J genes are TRBV19 and TRBJ1-3; unclear D gene. The CDR3 totals 16 residues. CDR1 is LNHDA and CDR2 is SQIVND in the germline V gene (reference sequence). The V end lost 4 bases, the J end lost 0 bases, and 13 bases lay between the germline ends. This chain's CDR3 is CASSRQRQTSGNTIYF. In DNA form, the CDR3 reads TGTGCCAGTAGTAGACAACGGCAGACCTCTGGAAACACCATATATTTT. Drawing the rest from reference TRBV19 and TRBJ1-3, the complete variable domain is DGGITQSPKYLFRKEGQNVTLSCEQNLNHDAMYWYRQDPGQGLRLIYYSQIVNDFQKGDIAEGYSVSREKKESFPLTVTSAQKNPTAFYLCASSRQRQTSGNTIYFGEGSWLTVV.

This rearrangement joins TRBV7-8 to TRBJ2-7, with 9 bases lining up with TRBD1. With V trimmed by 5 bases and J by 5 bases, 10 bases remained unmatched. The CDR3 extends over 15 amino acids. The V gene's germline CDR1 is SGHVS and CDR2 FQNEAQ. The CDR3 spells CASSRKTGGGHEQYF. The CDR3, as DNA: TGTGCCAGCAGCCGGAAGACAGGGGGAGGGCACGAGCAGTACTTC.

The genes are TRBV15 and TRBJ1-2; unclear D gene. This CDR3 region has 14 residues. The germline V and J ends were trimmed by 0 bases and 5 bases, with 10 bases remaining between them. The germline V gene has CDR1 LNHNV and CDR2 YYDKDF (reference sequence). This CDR3 is CATSRDLRPYGYTF. For the CDR3, the DNA is TGTGCCACCAGCAGAGATTTGAGGCCATATGGCTACACCTTC.

The table lists this clone with a few counts. V is TRBV30 and J is TRBJ2-7; D is ambiguous. The CDR3 runs 13 residues. CDR1 is GTSNPN, CDR2 SVGIG, per germline (reference sequence). Trimming took 4 bases from V and 0 from J, leaving 10 bases between them. CDR3 in amino acids: CAWTVPSSYEQYF. The CDR3 region has the DNA TGTGCCTGGACAGTACCCAGCTCCTACGAGCAGTACTTC.

This clone was observed a handful of times. This chain joins TRBV18 and TRBJ2-7; D might be TRBD1 or TRBD2, each matching 5 bases. This CDR3 comprises 14 residues. In germline, CDR1 is KGHSH, CDR2 LQKENI. The V and J ends lost 6 bases and 1 base respectively, with 13 bases between them. The CDR3 region has the DNA TGTGCCAGCTCGCCCGGGACGGCTTCCTACGAGCAGTACTTC. It yields the protein CASSPGTASYEQYF. Full variable domain (missing parts from reference TRBV18 and TRBJ2-7): NAGVMQNPRHLVRRRGQEARLRCSPMKGHSHVYWYRQLPEEGLKFMVYLQKENIIDESGMPKERFSAEFPKEGPSILRIQQVVRGDSAAYFCASSPGTASYEQYFGPGTRLTVT.

This chain links TRBV28 with TRBJ1-2; TRBD1 might be the D (5 bases). The CDR3 sequence is 17 residues long. Per the germline V gene, CDR1 is MDHEN and CDR2 is SYDVKM. V shed 4 bases and J shed 7 bases, with 25 bases lying between them. The chain's CDR3 is CASSSHLPSGGRGGYTF. The CDR3 DNA sequence: TGTGCCAGCAGTTCCCACCTACCTTCAGGTGGGAGGGGTGGCTACACCTTC.

V gene TRBV27 combines with J gene TRBJ2-2; D ambiguous. This CDR3 is 14 amino acids long. Germline values: CDR1 MNHEY, CDR2 SMNVEV (reference sequence). V was clipped by 5 bases and J by 5 bases, with 12 bases between them. The CDR3 region is CASSPRPRTGELFF. CDR3 nucleotides: TGTGCCAGCAGTCCAAGGCCTCGTACCGGGGAGCTGTTTTTT.

By proportion, this clone is large. This chain joins TRBV19 and TRBJ2-2; D is ambiguous. Trimming removed 5 bases at V and 10 bases at J, with 14 bases between. CDR1 is LNHDA and CDR2 is SQIVND in the germline V gene (reference sequence). The CDR3 spans 13 residues. The CDR3 is CASSPRSPEELFF. As DNA, the CDR3 is TGTGCCAGTAGTCCCCGTAGCCCGGAGGAGCTGTTTTTT.

This chain joins TRBV7-2 and TRBJ2-2; a weak D match, TRBD1 (5 bases). The CDR3 consists of 15 residues. The V and J ends lost 3 bases and 3 bases respectively, with 11 bases between them. Per germline, CDR1 SGHTA and CDR2 FQGNSA. The CDR3 region has the DNA TGTGCCAGCAGCTTCTCAGGGCTGTACACCGGGGAGCTGTTTTTT. Its protein product is CASSFSGLYTGELFF.

The rearrangement links TRBV5-1 to TRBJ2-3; D unclear. Germline CDR1 reads SGHRS; CDR2 reads YFSETQ. V lost 2 bases and J lost 5, with 12 bases in between. The CDR3 runs 14 residues. CDR3 coding DNA: TGCGCCAGCAGCTTAACCCAATTGGAAGATACGCAGTATTTT. Encoded protein: CASSLTQLEDTQYF. The full variable domain, with the rest looked up from reference TRBV5-1 and TRBJ2-3, is KAGVTQTPRYLIKTRGQQVTLSCSPISGHRSVSWYQQTPGQGLQFLFEYFSETQRNKGNFPGRFSGRQFSNSRSEMNVSTLELGDSALYLCASSLTQLEDTQYFGPGTRLTVL.

This clone was observed a handful of times. J is TRBJ1-6 and V is TRBV19; perhaps TRBD1 as D (6 bases). Per the germline V gene, CDR1 is LNHDA and CDR2 is SQIVND (reference sequence). V was cut by 4 bases and J by 10 bases, with 17 bases left in between. The CDR3 extends over 15 amino acids. The CDR3, as DNA: TGTGCCAGTAGTAACTCCGGGACAATGGGATCACCCCTCCACTTT. Translation: CASSNSGTMGSPLHF.

This chain uses TRBV30 with TRBJ2-7, with D maybe TRBD1 (6 bases). V was shortened by 2 bases and J by 3 bases, with 8 bases between the two germline ends. The CDR3 loop spans 12 amino acids. Germline CDR1 GTSNPN, CDR2 SVGIG (reference sequence). CDR3 DNA: TGTGCCTGGAGTTTGACAGGCTACGAGCAGTACTTC. Protein product: CAWSLTGYEQYF.

The genes are TRBV5-4 and TRBJ2-1; perhaps TRBD2 as D (5 bases). Germline CDR1 SGHNT, CDR2 YYREEE (reference sequence). V dropped 3 bases and J dropped 0 bases, with 13 bases sitting between them. This CDR3 is built from 16 residues. Here the CDR3 DNA reads TGTGCCAGCAGCTCCGAATTAGCGCGCTCCTACAATGAGCAGTTCTTC. Protein sequence: CASSSELARSYNEQFF.